This T cell receptor beta chain was documented in a study of T-cell memory formation after mild COVID-19. TCRdb re-analysed the 5' RACE reads in MiXCR, keeping a single row per CDR3 protein. This table holds about 60,000 distinct CDR3 sequences, roughly an eighth found once. A note on this clonotype: What it binds is not known.

Study results and limitations: Clones that contracted from day 15 to 85 had balanced CD4/CD8; later expanders were CD4+ biased.

Trimming took off 5 bases at V and 2 bases at J, with 15 bases between the two ends. From germline, CDR1 is LNHNV and CDR2 YYDKDF (reference sequence). This CDR3 is built from 15 residues. This chain links TRBV15 with TRBJ2-5, with a possible D match to TRBD1 (6 bases). Sequences were obtained from PBMCs or a T cell subset sorted from them (not recorded which). The sequence derives from a man aged 18 to 29 who had mild COVID-19 (a few samples of this study predate the infection). Cell type and time point are not known. Here the CDR3 reads CATSVDRRPQETQYF. For the CDR3, the DNA is TGTGCCACCAGCGTTGACAGGAGACCTCAAGAGACCCAGTACTTC.